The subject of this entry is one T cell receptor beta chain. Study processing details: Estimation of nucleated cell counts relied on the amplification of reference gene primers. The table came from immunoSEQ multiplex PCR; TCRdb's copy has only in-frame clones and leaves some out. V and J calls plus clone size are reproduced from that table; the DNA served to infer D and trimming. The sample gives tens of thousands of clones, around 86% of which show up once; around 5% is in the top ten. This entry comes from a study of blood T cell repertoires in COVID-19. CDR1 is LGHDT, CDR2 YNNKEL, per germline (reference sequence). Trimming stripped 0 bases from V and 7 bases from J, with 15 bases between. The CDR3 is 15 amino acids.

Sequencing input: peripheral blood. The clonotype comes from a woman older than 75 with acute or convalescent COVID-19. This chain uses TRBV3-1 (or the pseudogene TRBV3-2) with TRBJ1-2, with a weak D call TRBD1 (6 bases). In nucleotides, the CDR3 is TGTGCCAGCAGCCAAGACCGACAGGCTTGGGGTGGCTACACCTTC. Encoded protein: CASSQDRQAWGGYTF.